This T cell receptor (beta chain) was captured by sequencing in a study of blood T cell repertoires in COVID-19. The CDR3 spans 16 residues. Trimming took 7 bases from V and 4 from J; bases not matched to a gene: 16. Germline-derived CDR1 and CDR2 are MGHRA and YSYEKL. The protocol was immunoSEQ multiplex PCR, while the TCRdb copy is restricted to in-frame clones and leaves out a portion. The sample records some 210,000 clones, approximately 90% being singletons. The source is a man between 60 and 75 years old with COVID-19, enrolled during active disease. The chain employs TRBV4-1 and TRBJ2-7; 7 bases agree with TRBD1. The sequenced sample was peripheral blood. This chain's CDR3 is CASTAEEQGNSYEQYF. DNA for the CDR3: TGCGCCAGCACGGCGGAAGAACAGGGGAATTCGTACGAGCAGTACTTC.